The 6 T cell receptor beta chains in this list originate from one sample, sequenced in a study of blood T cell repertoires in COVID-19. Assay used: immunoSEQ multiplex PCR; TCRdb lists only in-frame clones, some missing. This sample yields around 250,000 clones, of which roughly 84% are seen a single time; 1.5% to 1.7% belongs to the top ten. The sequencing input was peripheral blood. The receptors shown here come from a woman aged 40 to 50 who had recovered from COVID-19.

The CDR3 loop reads CASSSVDRDEAFF. CDR3 bases: TGCGCCAGCAGCTCAGTCGACAGGGATGAAGCTTTCTTT. V gene TRBV5-1 combines with J gene TRBJ1-1, with 7 bases matching TRBD1. The CDR3 sequence is 13 residues long. CDR1 and CDR2 (germline): SGHRS, YFSETQ. With V trimmed by 3 bases and J by 7 bases, 6 bases remained unmatched.

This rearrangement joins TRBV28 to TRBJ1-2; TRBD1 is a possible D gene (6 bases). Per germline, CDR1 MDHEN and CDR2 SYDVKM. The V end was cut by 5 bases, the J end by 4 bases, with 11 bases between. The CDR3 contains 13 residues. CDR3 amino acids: CASSPGQSYGYTF. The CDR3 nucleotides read TGTGCCAGCAGTCCCGGACAGAGCTATGGCTACACCTTC.

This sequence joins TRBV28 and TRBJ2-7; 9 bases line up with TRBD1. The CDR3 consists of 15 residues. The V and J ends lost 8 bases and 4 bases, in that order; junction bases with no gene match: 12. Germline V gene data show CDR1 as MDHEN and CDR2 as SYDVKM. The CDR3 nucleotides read TGTGCCAGCGGAAGGACAGGGGCCGCTCCGTACGAGCAGTACTTC. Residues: CASGRTGAAPYEQYF.

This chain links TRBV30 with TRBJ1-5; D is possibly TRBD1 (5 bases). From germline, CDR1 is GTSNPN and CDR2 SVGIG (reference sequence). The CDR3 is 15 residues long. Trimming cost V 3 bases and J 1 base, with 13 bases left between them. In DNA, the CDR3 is TGTGCCTGGAGCGTGGGACTTGGAAGCAATCAGCCCCAGCATTTT. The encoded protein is CAWSVGLGSNQPQHF. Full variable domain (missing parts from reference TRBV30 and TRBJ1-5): SQTIHQWPATLVQPVGSPLSLECTVEGTSNPNLYWYRQAAGRGLQLLFYSVGIGQISSEVPQNLSASRPQDRQFILSSKKLLLSDSGFYLCAWSVGLGSNQPQHFGDGTRLSIL.

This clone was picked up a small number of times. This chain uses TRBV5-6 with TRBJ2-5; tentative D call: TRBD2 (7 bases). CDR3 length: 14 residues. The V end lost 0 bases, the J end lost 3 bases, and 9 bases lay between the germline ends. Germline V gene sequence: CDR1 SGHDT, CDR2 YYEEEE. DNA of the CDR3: TGTGCCAGCAGCTTGGAAGGGGGGGAAGAGACCCAGTACTTC. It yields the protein CASSLEGGEETQYF.

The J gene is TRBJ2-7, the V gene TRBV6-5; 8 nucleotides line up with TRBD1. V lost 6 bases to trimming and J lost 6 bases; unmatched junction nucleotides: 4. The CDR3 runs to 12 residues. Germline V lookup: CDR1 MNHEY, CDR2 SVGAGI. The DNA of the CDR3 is TGTGCCAGCAGCAGGACAGGGTTCGAGCAGTACTTC. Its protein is CASSRTGFEQYF.